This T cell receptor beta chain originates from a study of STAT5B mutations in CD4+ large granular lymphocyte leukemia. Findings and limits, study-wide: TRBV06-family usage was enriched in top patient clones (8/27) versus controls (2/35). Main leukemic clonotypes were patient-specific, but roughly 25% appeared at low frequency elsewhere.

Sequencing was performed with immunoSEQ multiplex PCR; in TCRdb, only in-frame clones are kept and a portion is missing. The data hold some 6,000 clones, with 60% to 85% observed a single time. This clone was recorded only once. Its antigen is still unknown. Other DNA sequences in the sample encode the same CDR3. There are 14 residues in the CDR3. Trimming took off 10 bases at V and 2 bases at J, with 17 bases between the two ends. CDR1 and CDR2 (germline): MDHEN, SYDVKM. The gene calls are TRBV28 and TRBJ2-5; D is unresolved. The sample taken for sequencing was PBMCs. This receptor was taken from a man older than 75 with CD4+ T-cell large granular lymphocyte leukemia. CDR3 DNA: TGTGCCACCCGCCTCGATGGGAATCAAGAGACCCAGTACTTC. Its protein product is CATRLDGNQETQYF.